A single sample gave rise to the 19 T cell receptor beta chains below, sequenced in a study of cytomegalovirus exposure and HLA in healthy donors. PCR employed 60 Vbeta and 13 Jbeta primers. Sequenced by immunoSEQ multiplex PCR; TCRdb stores in-frame clones only, minus some. The sample contains around 130,000 clones, 80% of which appear only once. Sequences were obtained from PBMCs. These receptors came from a man in his thirties or forties in good health and CMV-seronegative.

The genes are TRBV4-2 and TRBJ2-1; 10 bases are a match to TRBD2. Germline V lookup: CDR1 LGHNA, CDR2 YNFKEQ. The junction had 7 bases not matched to a gene; V was cut back by 3 bases and J by 8 bases. The CDR3 contains 15 residues. CDR3 DNA: TGTGCCAGCAGCCACGCTCTAGCGGGAGAGGATGAGCAGTTCTTC. As protein: CASSHALAGEDEQFF.

The chain joins TRBV4-2 to TRBJ1-2, with 8 bases that match TRBD1. The CDR3 covers 15 residues. V was pared by 1 base and J by 4 bases, with 5 bases of the junction left unmatched. Germline CDR1 and CDR2: LGHNA and YNFKEQ. CDR3 sequence: CASSQVQGAGYGYTF. CDR3 DNA sequence: TGTGCCAGCAGCCAAGTCCAGGGGGCTGGCTATGGCTACACCTTC.

The chain employs TRBV6-1 and TRBJ2-7, with 7 bases lining up with TRBD2. The junction had 7 bases not matched to a gene; V was cut back by 6 bases and J by 5 bases. The CDR3 runs to 13 residues. CDR1 and CDR2 from the germline V gene are MNHNS and SASEGT. CDR3 region: CASRSAGVDEQYF. CDR3 sequence (DNA): TGTGCCAGCAGGTCGGCGGGAGTGGACGAGCAGTACTTC.

The rearrangement uses TRBV10-1 and TRBJ2-6; D unclear. CDR3 length: 15 residues. Germline V gives CDR1 WNHNN, CDR2 SYGVQD (reference sequence). The V end lost 2 bases, the J end lost 0 bases, and 5 bases lay between the germline ends. The CDR3 nucleotides read TGCGCCAGCAGTGAGGGCAGCTCTGGGGCCAACGTCCTGACTTTC. Its translation is CASSEGSSGANVLTF.

This clone was observed a single time. The rearrangement joins TRBV4-3 to TRBJ2-1; TRBD2 might be the D (5 bases). CDR1 is LGHNA and CDR2 is YSLEER in the germline V gene. V lost 4 bases to trimming and J lost 6 bases, with 10 bases between them. The CDR3 loop spans 13 amino acids. This chain's CDR3 is CASSPRTSNEQFF. The CDR3 DNA is TGCGCCAGCAGCCCCCGGACTTCCAATGAGCAGTTCTTC.

This chain connects TRBV9 to TRBJ2-2; D might be TRBD2 (5 bases). The ends were cut back, 7 bases at V and 4 bases at J, with 17 bases in the middle. CDR1 SGDLS and CDR2 YYNGEE come from the germline V gene. The CDR3 length is 15 residues. The CDR3 DNA sequence: TGTGCCAGCCGCTCAGAGAGAGGGCCCACCGGGGAGCTGTTTTTT. Translation gives CASRSERGPTGELFF. The full variable domain, rest sourced from reference TRBV9 and TRBJ2-2, is DSGVTQTPKHLITATGQRVTLRCSPRSGDLSVYWYQQSLDQGLQFLIQYYNGEERAKGNILERFSAQQFPDLHSELNLSSLELGDSALYFCASRSERGPTGELFFGEGSRLTVL.

The chain recombines TRBV9 with TRBJ2-1; 8 bases are shared with TRBD1. The J segment lost 6 bases and the V segment lost 0 bases, leaving 8 bases of the junction unmatched. CDR3 length equals 16 residues. The germline CDR1 and CDR2 sequences are SGDLS and YYNGEE. DNA for the CDR3: TGTGCCAGCAGCGTAGGCGGCCAGGGGGCTCTCAATGAGCAGTTCTTC. Translating gives CASSVGGQGALNEQFF.

This sequence joins TRBV5-5 and TRBJ2-7, with 9 bases that match TRBD1. The CDR3 spans 13 residues. Trimming at V came to 5 bases and at J to 5 bases, leaving 5 bases not matched to a gene. Germline loops: CDR1 SGHKS, CDR2 YYEKEE (reference sequence). CDR3 in amino acids: CASSTDRGDEQYF. In DNA form, the CDR3 reads TGTGCCAGCAGTACGGACAGGGGCGACGAGCAGTACTTC.

This clone came up a few times. The DNA of the CDR3 is TGTGCCAGTAGTCAACGGGACATTAGCAATCAGCCCCAGCATTTT. It specifies CASSQRDISNQPQHF. The chain joins TRBV19 to TRBJ1-5; a possible D gene is TRBD1 (6 bases). The CDR3 spans 15 residues. V shed 5 bases and J shed 0 bases, with 11 bases lying between them. Germline values: CDR1 LNHDA, CDR2 SQIVND (reference sequence).

V and J are TRBV18 and TRBJ2-5, with 9 bases identical to TRBD1. This CDR3 has 16 residues. J lost 5 bases, V lost 1 base, and 8 bases had no gene match. In germline, CDR1 is KGHSH, CDR2 LQKENI. CDR3 coding DNA: TGTGCCAGCTCACCACTGGGACAGGGTTGGTCCGAGACCCAGTACTTC. Translation gives CASSPLGQGWSETQYF.

The genes are TRBV5-1 and TRBJ2-1; 7 bases match TRBD2. After removal of 0 bases from V and 8 bases from J, the junction contained 2 bases not matched to a gene. This CDR3 is 13 amino acids long. The germline V gene encodes CDR1 SGHRS and CDR2 YFSETQ. CDR3 nucleotide sequence: TGCGCCAGCAGCTTGGAGCGGGGCGATGAGCAGTTCTTC. It codes for CASSLERGDEQFF.

The chain couples TRBV18 to TRBJ1-6; tentatively, D is TRBD1 (6 bases). CDR1 is KGHSH and CDR2 is LQKENI in the germline V gene. The CDR3 is 14 residues long. The V end was cut by 5 bases, the J end by 4 bases, with 9 bases between. This CDR3 reads CASSAGQYNSPLHF. In DNA form, the CDR3 reads TGTGCCAGCTCAGCTGGACAGTATAATTCACCCCTCCACTTT. Using reference TRBV18 and TRBJ1-6 for the parts outside the CDR3, the full variable domain is NAGVMQNPRHLVRRRGQEARLRCSPMKGHSHVYWYRQLPEEGLKFMVYLQKENIIDESGMPKERFSAEFPKEGPSILRIQQVVRGDSAAYFCASSAGQYNSPLHFGNGTRLTVT.

The chain combines TRBV6-1 with TRBJ2-3, with D perhaps TRBD1 (7 bases). The CDR3 consists of 15 residues. The germline gives CDR1 MNHNS, CDR2 SASEGT. V gave up 2 bases and J gave up 4 bases, with 13 bases separating them. The CDR3 protein is CASSEKGGQPDTQYF. The CDR3 DNA reads as TGTGCCAGCAGTGAAAAGGGGGGACAGCCAGATACGCAGTATTTT.

This chain uses TRBV27 with TRBJ1-1, with 8 bases that match TRBD1. Germline V CDR1 and CDR2: MNHEY, SMNVEV (reference sequence). Losses at the gene ends were 5 bases for V and 4 bases for J; bases not matched to a gene: 9. The CDR3 runs 15 residues. The DNA for the CDR3 is TGTGCCAGCAGTATCGGGACAGGAGGGATCACTGAAGCTTTCTTT. It yields the protein CASSIGTGGITEAFF.

The DNA for the CDR3 is TGTGCCAGCAGTTTTATTAACACTGAAGCTTTCTTT. Translated, it gives CASSFINTEAFF. The rearrangement links TRBV28 to TRBJ1-1; no firm D call. The CDR3 runs 12 residues. V was clipped by 3 bases and J by 2 bases, with 4 bases between them. Germline V gene sequence: CDR1 MDHEN, CDR2 SYDVKM.

CDR3 residues: CASRAIHGDSPLHF. CDR3 DNA sequence: TGTGCCAGCAGGGCCATTCACGGGGATTCACCCCTCCACTTT. The chain couples TRBV2 to TRBJ1-6; no firm D call. CDR1 is SNHLY, CDR2 FYNNEI, per germline. V was trimmed by 6 bases and J by 8 bases, leaving 14 bases between them. This CDR3 is 14 amino acids long. Drawing the rest from reference TRBV2 and TRBJ1-6, the complete variable domain is EPEVTQTPSHQVTQMGQEVILRCVPISNHLYFYWYRQILGQKVEFLVSFYNNEISEKSEIFDDQFSVERPDGSNFTLKIRSTKLEDSAMYFCASRAIHGDSPLHFGNGTRLTVT.

The chain links TRBV5-1 to TRBJ1-1, with D perhaps TRBD1 (5 bases). This CDR3 spans 17 amino acids. Per germline, CDR1 SGHRS and CDR2 YFSETQ. V lost 1 base and J lost 6, with 22 bases in between. This CDR3 reads CASSLSPLGAGEAEAFF. DNA for the CDR3: TGCGCCAGCAGCTTGTCCCCGCTCGGGGCCGGGGAGGCTGAAGCTTTCTTT.

V gene TRBV7-2 combines with J gene TRBJ1-5, with 8 bases matching TRBD1. The CDR3 loop spans 16 amino acids. CDR1 is SGHTA and CDR2 is FQGNSA in the germline V gene. The trim removed 5 bases at V and 7 bases at J, leaving 13 bases unmatched. The CDR3 coding sequence is TGTGCCAGCAGCCAGGGGGCGGCAGGGCAAGGGCAGCCCCAGCATTTT. This gives the protein CASSQGAAGQGQPQHF.

The chain employs TRBV28 and TRBJ2-5; D is possibly TRBD2 (7 bases). Trimming cost V 10 bases and J 4 bases, with 19 bases left between them. The germline CDR1 and CDR2 sequences are MDHEN and SYDVKM. This CDR3 comprises 14 residues. CDR3 protein: CAIRGEGLGETQYF. CDR3 sequence (DNA): TGTGCCATTAGGGGGGAGGGCCTCGGAGAGACCCAGTACTTC.